This entry describes one T cell receptor (beta chain). The record originates from a study of patients and donors after allogeneic stem cell transplantation. One entry per CDR3 protein, called by TCRdb with MiXCR from the RT-PCR reads. Among 160,000 or so distinct CDR3 sequences listed, approximately 22% were seen once. The germline V gene encodes CDR1 SGHAT and CDR2 FQNNGV. The CDR3 is made up of 15 amino acids. The V end was cut by 4 bases, the J end by 2 bases, with 13 bases between. This chain joins TRBV11-2 and TRBJ2-3; D perhaps matches TRBD2 (6 bases). The clonotype comes from a human donor who was either an allogeneic HSCT recipient or a stem cell or donor lymphocyte infusion donor (not recorded which). It is not recorded whose cells these are; they may come from a transplant donor. Sequenced input: blood, either unsorted or a sorted T cell fraction (not recorded which). In DNA, the CDR3 is TGTGCCAGCAGCTCCCCCGGGGGAATCACAGATACGCAGTATTTT. It translates to CASSSPGGITDTQYF.